This T cell receptor beta chain comes out of a study of T-cell memory formation after mild COVID-19. Study-wide results and caveats: CD4+ contracting clones were found mainly in CM and EM, and CD8+ ones in EMRA.

Of note for this clonotype: No antigen is known for it.

TCR alpha and TCR beta cDNA libraries carrying sample barcodes and UMIs were produced by 5'RACE using constant-segment primers. TCRdb re-analysed the 5' RACE reads in MiXCR, keeping a single row per CDR3 protein. The top ten hold about 8.1% of the sample, which has 530,000 or so distinct CDR3 sequences, roughly 17% seen once. The V gene end was trimmed by 8 bases and the J gene end by 2 bases; junction bases not matched to a gene: 2. The CDR3 length is 12 residues. Germline CDR1 SNHLY, CDR2 FYNNEI. This chain uses TRBV2 with TRBJ2-7; 8 nucleotides align to TRBD1. Sequenced input: PBMCs or a T cell subset sorted from them (not recorded which). The receptor was derived from an adult woman who had mild COVID-19 (a few samples of this study predate the infection). Cell type and time point are not known. The CDR3 sequence is CASEDRAYEQYF. The CDR3 DNA reads as TGTGCCAGCGAGGACAGGGCCTACGAGCAGTACTTC.